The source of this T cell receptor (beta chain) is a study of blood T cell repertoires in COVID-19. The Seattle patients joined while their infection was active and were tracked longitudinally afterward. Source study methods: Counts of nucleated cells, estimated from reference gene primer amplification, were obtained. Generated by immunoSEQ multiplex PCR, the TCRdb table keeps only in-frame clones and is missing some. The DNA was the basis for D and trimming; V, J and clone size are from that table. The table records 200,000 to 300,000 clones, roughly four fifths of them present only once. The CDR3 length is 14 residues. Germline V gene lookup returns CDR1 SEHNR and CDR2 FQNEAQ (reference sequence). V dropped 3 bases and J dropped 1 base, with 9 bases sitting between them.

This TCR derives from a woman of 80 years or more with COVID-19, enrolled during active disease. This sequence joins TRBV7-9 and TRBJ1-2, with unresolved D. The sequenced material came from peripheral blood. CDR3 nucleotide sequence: TGTGCCAGCAGCTTGGGAGGGATTAACTATGGCTACACCTTC. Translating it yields CASSLGGINYGYTF. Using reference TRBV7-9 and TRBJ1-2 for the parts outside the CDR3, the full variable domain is DTGVSQNPRHKITKRGQNVTFRCDPISEHNRLYWYRQTLGQGPEFLTYFQNEAQLEKSRLLSDRFSAERPKGSFSTLEIQRTEQGDSAMYLCASSLGGINYGYTFGSGTRLTVV.